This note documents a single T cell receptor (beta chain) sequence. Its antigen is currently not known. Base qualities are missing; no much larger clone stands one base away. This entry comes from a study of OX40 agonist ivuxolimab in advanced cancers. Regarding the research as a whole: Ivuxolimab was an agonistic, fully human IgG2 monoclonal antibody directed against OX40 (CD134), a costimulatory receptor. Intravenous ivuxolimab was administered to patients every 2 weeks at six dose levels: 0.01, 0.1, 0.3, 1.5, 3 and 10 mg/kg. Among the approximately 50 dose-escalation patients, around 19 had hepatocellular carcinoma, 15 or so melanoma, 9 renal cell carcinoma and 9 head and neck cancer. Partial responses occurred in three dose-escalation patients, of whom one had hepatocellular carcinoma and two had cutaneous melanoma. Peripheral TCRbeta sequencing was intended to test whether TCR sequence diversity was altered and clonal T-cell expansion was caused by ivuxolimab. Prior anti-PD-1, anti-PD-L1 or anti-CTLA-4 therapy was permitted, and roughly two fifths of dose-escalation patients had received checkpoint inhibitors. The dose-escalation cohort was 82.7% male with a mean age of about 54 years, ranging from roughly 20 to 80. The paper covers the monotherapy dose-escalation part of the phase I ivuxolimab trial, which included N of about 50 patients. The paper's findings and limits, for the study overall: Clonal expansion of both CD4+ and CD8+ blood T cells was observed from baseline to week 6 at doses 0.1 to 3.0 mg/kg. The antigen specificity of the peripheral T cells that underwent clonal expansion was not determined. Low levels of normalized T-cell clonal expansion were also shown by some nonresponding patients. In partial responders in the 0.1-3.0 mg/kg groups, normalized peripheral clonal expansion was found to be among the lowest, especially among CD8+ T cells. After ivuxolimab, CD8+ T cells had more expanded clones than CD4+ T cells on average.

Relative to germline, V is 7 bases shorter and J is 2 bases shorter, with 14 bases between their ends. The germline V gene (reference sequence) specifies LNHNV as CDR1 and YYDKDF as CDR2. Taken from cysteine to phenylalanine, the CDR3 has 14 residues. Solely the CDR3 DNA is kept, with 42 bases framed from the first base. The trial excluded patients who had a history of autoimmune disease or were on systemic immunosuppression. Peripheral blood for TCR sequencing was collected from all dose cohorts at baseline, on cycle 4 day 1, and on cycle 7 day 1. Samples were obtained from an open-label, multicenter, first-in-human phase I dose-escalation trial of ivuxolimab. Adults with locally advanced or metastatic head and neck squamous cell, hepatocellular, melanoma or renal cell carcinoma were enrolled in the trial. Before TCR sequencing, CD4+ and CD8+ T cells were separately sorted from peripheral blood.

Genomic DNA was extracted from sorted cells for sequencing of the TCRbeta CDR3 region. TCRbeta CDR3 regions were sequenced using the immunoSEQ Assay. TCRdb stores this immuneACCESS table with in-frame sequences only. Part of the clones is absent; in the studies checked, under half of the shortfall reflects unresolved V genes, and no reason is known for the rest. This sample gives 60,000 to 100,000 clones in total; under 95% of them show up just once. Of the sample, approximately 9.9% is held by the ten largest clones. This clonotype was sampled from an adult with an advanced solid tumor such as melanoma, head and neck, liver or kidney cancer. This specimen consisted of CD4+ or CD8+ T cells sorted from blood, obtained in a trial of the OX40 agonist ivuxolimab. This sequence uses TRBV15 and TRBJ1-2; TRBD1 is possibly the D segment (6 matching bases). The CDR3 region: CATTGQLVNYGYTF. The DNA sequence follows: TGTGCCACCACCGGACAGCTTGTAAACTATGGCTACACCTTC.